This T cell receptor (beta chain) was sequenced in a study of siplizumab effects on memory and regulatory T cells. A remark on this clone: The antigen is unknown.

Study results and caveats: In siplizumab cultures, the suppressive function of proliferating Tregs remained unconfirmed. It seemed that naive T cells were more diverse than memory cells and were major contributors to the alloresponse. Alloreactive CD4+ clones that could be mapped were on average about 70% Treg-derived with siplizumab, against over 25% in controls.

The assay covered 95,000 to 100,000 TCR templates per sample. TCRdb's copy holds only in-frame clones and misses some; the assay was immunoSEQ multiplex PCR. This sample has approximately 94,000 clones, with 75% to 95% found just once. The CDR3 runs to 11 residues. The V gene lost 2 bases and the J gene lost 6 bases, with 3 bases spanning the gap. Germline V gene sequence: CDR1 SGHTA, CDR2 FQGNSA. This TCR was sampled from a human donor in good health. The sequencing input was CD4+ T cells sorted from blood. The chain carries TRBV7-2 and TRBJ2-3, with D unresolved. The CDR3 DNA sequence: TGTGCCAGCAGCTTAACTGATACGCAGTATTTT. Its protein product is CASSLTDTQYF.